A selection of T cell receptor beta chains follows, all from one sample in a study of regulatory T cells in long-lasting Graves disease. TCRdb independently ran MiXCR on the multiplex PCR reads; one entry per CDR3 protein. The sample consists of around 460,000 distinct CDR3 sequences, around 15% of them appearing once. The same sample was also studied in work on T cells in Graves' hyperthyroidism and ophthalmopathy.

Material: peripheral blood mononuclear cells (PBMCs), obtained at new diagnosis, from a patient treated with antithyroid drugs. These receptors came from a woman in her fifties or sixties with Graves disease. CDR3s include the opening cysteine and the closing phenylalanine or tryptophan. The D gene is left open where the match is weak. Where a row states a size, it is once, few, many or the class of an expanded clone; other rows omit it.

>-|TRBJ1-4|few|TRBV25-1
TGTGCCAGCAATGACGACAGGTCTGATGAAAAACTGTTTTTT
CASNDDRSDEKLFF
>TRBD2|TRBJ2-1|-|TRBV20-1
TGCAGTGCTAGACCCCCAGGCGGACTAGCGGGCAATGAGCAGTTCTTC
CSARPPGGLAGNEQFF
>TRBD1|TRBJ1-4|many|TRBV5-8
TGTGCCAGCAGCTTCGGGACAGGGAATGAAAAACTGTTTTTT
CASSFGTGNEKLFF
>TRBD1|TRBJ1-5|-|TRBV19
TGTGCCAGTAGTAAAGGACAGGGACATAGTATCAGGTCTGGGAATCAGCCCCAGCATTTT
CASSKGQGHSIRSGNQPQHF
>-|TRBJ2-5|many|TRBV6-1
TGTGCCAGCAGTCCGACCTGGGGGATGGGGGAGACCCAGTACTTC
CASSPTWGMGETQYF
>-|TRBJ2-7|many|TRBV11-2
TGTGCCAGCAGCCAGAGGGGGGGGTACGAGCAGTACTTC
CASSQRGGYEQYF
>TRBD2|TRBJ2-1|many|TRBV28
TGTGCCAGCAGTTTCGCGGGAGGAAGCAATGAGCAGTTCTTC
CASSFAGGSNEQFF
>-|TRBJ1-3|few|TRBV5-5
TGTGCCAGCAGCAGGGGACTTATCTCTGGAAACACCATATATTTT
CASSRGLISGNTIYF
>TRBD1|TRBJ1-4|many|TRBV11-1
TGTGCCAGCAGCCGGGGACAGGGAAACGAAAAACTGTTTTTT
CASSRGQGNEKLFF
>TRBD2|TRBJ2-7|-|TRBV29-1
TGCAGCGTTGAAGCTCTTTGGGCTAGCGGGACTTACGAGCAGTACTTC
CSVEALWASGTYEQYF
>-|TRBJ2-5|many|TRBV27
TGTGCCAGCAGTTTAGTAGCGGCCATCCAAGAGACCCAGTACTTC
CASSLVAAIQETQYF
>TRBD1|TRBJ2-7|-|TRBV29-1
TGCAGCGCTGGGACAGCCACAAACCCCTACGAGCAGTACTTC
CSAGTATNPYEQYF
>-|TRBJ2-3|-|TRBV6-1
TGTGCCAGCAGTGAGTGGACAGCCAGCACAGATACGCAGTATTTT
CASSEWTASTDTQYF
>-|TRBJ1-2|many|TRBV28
TGTGCCAGCGCAGTTCAGTTCTATGGCTACACCTTC
CASAVQFYGYTF
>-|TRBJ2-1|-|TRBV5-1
TGCGCCAGCAGCCTGAACCGATTCCTCTACAATGAGCAGTTCTTC
CASSLNRFLYNEQFF
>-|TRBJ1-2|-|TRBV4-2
TGTGCCAGCAGCCAGGGGGACAACTATGGCTACACCTTC
CASSQGDNYGYTF
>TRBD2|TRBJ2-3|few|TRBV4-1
TGCGCCAGCAGCCAAGTCCCGGGACTAGGGGTAGATACGCAGTATTTT
CASSQVPGLGVDTQYF
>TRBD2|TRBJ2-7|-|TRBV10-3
TGTGCCATCAGTGGCGGGCTAGCGGGAGTTGTGTACGAGCAGTACTTC
CAISGGLAGVVYEQYF
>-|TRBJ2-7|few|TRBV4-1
TGCGCCAGCAGCCACACAGGGACGGAGCAGTACTTC
CASSHTGTEQYF
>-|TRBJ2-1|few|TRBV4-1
TGCGCCAGCGCGACAGGGACTACCCTATACAATGAGCAGTTCTTC
CASATGTTLYNEQFF
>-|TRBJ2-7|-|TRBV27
TGTGCCAGCAGTTTATCGTCAGGGAGCGAGCAGTACTTC
CASSLSSGSEQYF
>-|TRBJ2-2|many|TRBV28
TGTGCCAGCAGTTTTATGTGGGGGGTGGCTGCCGGGGAGCTGTTTTTT
CASSFMWGVAAGELFF
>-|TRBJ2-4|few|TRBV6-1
TGTGCCAGCGGGGGGACCAAAAACATTCAGTACTTC
CASGGTKNIQYF
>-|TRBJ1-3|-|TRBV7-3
TGTGCCAGCAGCTCAATGGGGGCCCCTGGAAACACCATATATTTT
CASSSMGAPGNTIYF
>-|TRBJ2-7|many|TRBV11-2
TGTGCCAGCAGCTTATTTGGGGGCCCTGCCTACGAGCAGTACTTC
CASSLFGGPAYEQYF
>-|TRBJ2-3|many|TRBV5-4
TGTGCCAGCAGCTTCGGCCAAGACACAGATACGCAGTATTTT
CASSFGQDTDTQYF
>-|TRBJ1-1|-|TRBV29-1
TGCAGCGTTCGGGTAGGGACCAACACTGAAGCTTTCTTT
CSVRVGTNTEAFF
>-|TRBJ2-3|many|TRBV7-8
TGTGCCAGCAGCTTAGTGGGGTCAGGGGAGCTGGAAAATGCAGATACGCAGTATTTT
CASSLVGSGELENADTQYF
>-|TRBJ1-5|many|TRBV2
TGTGCCTCGGGGGGAAAGCGCGACATGGGAGGGGACAATCAGCCCCAGCATTTT
CASGGKRDMGGDNQPQHF
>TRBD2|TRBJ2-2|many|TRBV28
TGTGCCAGCAGTCCACGACTGGGGACTAGCTTGGAAACCGGGGAGCTGTTTTTT
CASSPRLGTSLETGELFF
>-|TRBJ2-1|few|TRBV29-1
TGCAGCGCCGGGTTGGGAATCGGCAATGAGCAGTTCTTC
CSAGLGIGNEQFF
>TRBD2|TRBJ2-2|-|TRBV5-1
TGCGCCAGCGGCCTTAGCGGGAGCACGAACACCGGGGAGCTGTTTTTT
CASGLSGSTNTGELFF
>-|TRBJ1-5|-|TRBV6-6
TGTGCCAGCAGTTACTCGCCGGGGAATCAGCCCCAGCATTTT
CASSYSPGNQPQHF
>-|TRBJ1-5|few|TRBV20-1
TGCAGTGCTAGATTCAGGGGACTGGGGGGCAATCAGCCCCAGCATTTT
CSARFRGLGGNQPQHF
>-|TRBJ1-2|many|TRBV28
TGTGCCAGCAGTTCGATAAGGGAGGACTATGGCTACACCTTC
CASSSIREDYGYTF
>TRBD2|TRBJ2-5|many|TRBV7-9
TGTGCCAGCAGCTCCCGCGTGAGGGGAGGGGAGACCCAGTACTTC
CASSSRVRGGETQYF
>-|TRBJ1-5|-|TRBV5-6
TGTGCCAGCAGCTTCATGGAAGGGCAGCCCCAGCATTTT
CASSFMEGQPQHF
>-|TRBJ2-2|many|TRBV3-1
TGTGCCAGCAGCCCGACAGGCCCCGGGGAGCTGTTTTTT
CASSPTGPGELFF
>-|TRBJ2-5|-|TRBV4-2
TGTGCCAGCAGCCAAGACACAGGGTATGGAGAGACCCAGTACTTC
CASSQDTGYGETQYF
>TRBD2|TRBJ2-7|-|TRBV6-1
TGTGCCAGCAGTCTGAAAGCGGGAGCCGGCGAGCAGTACTTC
CASSLKAGAGEQYF
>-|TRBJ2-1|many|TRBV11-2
TGTGCCAGCAGCTTAGAGTGGACATCCCTCCTCGATGAGCAGTTCTTC
CASSLEWTSLLDEQFF
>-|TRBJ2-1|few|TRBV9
TGTGCCAGCAGCGTAACGAGCGCGTACAATGAGCAGTTCTTC
CASSVTSAYNEQFF
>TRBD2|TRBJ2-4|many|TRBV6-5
TGTGCCAGCAGTTACTCCCCCGGGAGGGGGTCCGGGCGAAACATTCAGTACTTC
CASSYSPGRGSGRNIQYF
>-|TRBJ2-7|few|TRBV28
TGTGCCAGCAGTTTATTTATTGGCAGCAAATCCTCCTACGAGCAGTACTTC
CASSLFIGSKSSYEQYF
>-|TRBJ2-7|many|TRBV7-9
TGTGCCAGCAGCCCCTTCTCCTACGAGCAGTACTTC
CASSPFSYEQYF
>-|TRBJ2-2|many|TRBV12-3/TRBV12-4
TGTGCCAGCAGTTTTACCGCATGGGAGCTGTTTTTT
CASSFTAWELFF
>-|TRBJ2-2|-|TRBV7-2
TGTGCCAGCAGCCGCTCGGCGGCCTCGAACACCGGGGAGCTGTTTTTT
CASSRSAASNTGELFF
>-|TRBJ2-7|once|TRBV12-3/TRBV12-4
TGTGCCAGCACCCGGGACTCCCACTACGAGCAGTACTTC
CASTRDSHYEQYF
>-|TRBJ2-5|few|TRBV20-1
TGCAGTGCTAGAGATCCGGCGGCGGGGCGGTCAAGGGAGACCCAGTACTTC
CSARDPAAGRSRETQYF
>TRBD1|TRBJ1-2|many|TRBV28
TGTGCCAGCAGTTCGTTTTCCGGGACAGGGAACTATGGCTACACCTTC
CASSSFSGTGNYGYTF
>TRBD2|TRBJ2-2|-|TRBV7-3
TGTGCCAGCAGCTTACACGGACTAGGGAACACCGGGGAGCTGTTTTTT
CASSLHGLGNTGELFF
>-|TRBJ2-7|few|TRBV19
TGTGCCACCTCCGGGACGTTTTCCTACGAGCAGTACTTC
CATSGTFSYEQYF
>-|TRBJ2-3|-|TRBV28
TGTGCCAGCAGTTTATCTACTTTTAGGGGGGAGAGCACAGATACGCAGTATTTT
CASSLSTFRGESTDTQYF
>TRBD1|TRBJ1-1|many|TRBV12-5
TGTGCTAGTGGTTTGTTGGGGACAGGCATGAACACTGAAGCTTTCTTT
CASGLLGTGMNTEAFF
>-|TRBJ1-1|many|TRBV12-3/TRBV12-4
TGTGCCAGCAGCTCCTTGGGGGCAGGGGAAGCTTTCTTT
CASSSLGAGEAFF